These 7 T cell receptor beta chains were all obtained from the same sample, sequenced in a study of T cell repertoires in aging, cancer and after chemotherapy. Amplification of TCR beta used genomic DNA extracted from peripheral blood. Multiplex touch-down PCR with TRB-A/B primers amplified rearranged V-D-J TRB sequences. MiXCR, run by TCRdb on the multiplex PCR reads, gives a single entry per CDR3 protein. Of some 780 distinct CDR3 sequences listed, around 28% are singletons. Source material: blood. Receptors originate from a human donor with a blood cancer.

CDR3 DNA sequence: TGTGCCAGCAGCTTAGTGGGGAAGGGGGGTTCACCCCTCCACTTT. Protein product: CASSLVGKGGSPLHF. The rearrangement joins TRBV7-2 to TRBJ1-6; the D gene is possibly TRBD1 (6 bases). The ends were cut back, 1 base at V and 9 bases at J, with 13 bases in the middle. Germline assignment: CDR1 SGHTA and CDR2 FQGNSA. The CDR3 has 15 amino acids.

The chain employs TRBV28 and TRBJ2-1; D unresolved. The CDR3 consists of 11 residues. Trimming removed 7 bases from V and 10 bases from J, with 11 bases in between. The germline V gene has CDR1 MDHEN and CDR2 SYDVKM. The CDR3 DNA reads TGTGCCAGCACCCTTCGCCGGGAGCAGTTCTTC. This sequence encodes CASTLRREQFF.

The chain carries TRBV20-1 and TRBJ2-3; the match to TRBD2 covers 10 bases. The CDR3 is 14 residues long. Germline V lookup: CDR1 DFQATT, CDR2 SNEGSKA (reference sequence). V dropped 3 bases and J dropped 5; count of bases not matched to a gene: 5. The CDR3 reads CSASSGRAVDTQYF. In nucleotides, the CDR3 is TGCAGTGCTAGCAGCGGGAGGGCCGTAGATACGCAGTATTTT.

This clonotype was seen more than once but under ten times. V is TRBV18 and J is TRBJ1-6; D remains ambiguous. V lost 1 base, J lost 7 bases, and 14 bases lay in between. The CDR3 totals 16 residues. Germline V gene data show CDR1 as KGHSH and CDR2 as LQKENI. The CDR3 DNA is TGTGCCAGCTCACCACAGTTGCTACAGTACAATTCACCCCTCCACTTT. Translated, it gives CASSPQLLQYNSPLHF. The full variable domain, with the rest looked up from reference TRBV18 and TRBJ1-6, is NAGVMQNPRHLVRRRGQEARLRCSPMKGHSHVYWYRQLPEEGLKFMVYLQKENIIDESGMPKERFSAEFPKEGPSILRIQQVVRGDSAAYFCASSPQLLQYNSPLHFGNGTRLTVT.

This clonotype is large by share. The rearrangement links TRBV27 to TRBJ2-3, with TRBD2 matching 8 bases. The CDR3 spans 17 residues. After removal of 3 bases from V and 4 bases from J, the junction contained 12 bases not matched to a gene. The germline gives CDR1 MNHEY, CDR2 SMNVEV (reference sequence). CDR3 DNA sequence: TGTGCCAGCAGTTTCCCCAAAGATCGGCGGGGGGCAGATACGCAGTATTTT. This gives the protein CASSFPKDRRGADTQYF.

This rearrangement joins TRBV20-1 to TRBJ2-3, with D possibly TRBD1 on 5 matching bases. This CDR3 region has 15 residues. The ends were cut back, 0 bases at V and 2 bases at J, with 12 bases in the middle. From germline, CDR1 is DFQATT and CDR2 SNEGSKA (reference sequence). DNA of the CDR3: TGCAGTGCTAGAGATCAGGACAAATACACAGATACGCAGTATTTT. This sequence encodes CSARDQDKYTDTQYF.

This sequence joins TRBV7-6 and TRBJ1-1; TRBD1 aligns across 9 bases. Germline CDR1 reads SGHVS; CDR2 reads FNYEAQ. V gave up 5 bases and J gave up 1 base; unmatched junction bases: 5. CDR3 length: 15 amino acids. This CDR3 reads CASSKMDRGNTEAFF. CDR3 in DNA: TGTGCCAGCAGCAAAATGGACAGGGGGAACACTGAAGCTTTCTTT. Full variable domain (outside the CDR3, taken from reference TRBV7-6 and TRBJ1-1): GAGVSQSPRYKVTKRGQDVALRCDPISGHVSLYWYRQALGQGPEFLTYFNYEAQQDKSGLPNDRFSAERPEGSISTLTIQRTEQRDSAMYRCASSKMDRGNTEAFFGQGTRLTVV.